Presented here are 32 T cell receptor beta chains from one specimen sequenced in a study of T cell responses to AZD1222 COVID-19 vaccine. Assay used: immunoSEQ multiplex PCR; TCRdb lists only in-frame clones, some missing. In the table there are about 110,000 clones, around nine tenths of which are singletons. The sample in question was peripheral blood, obtained on day 0 of AZD1222 vaccination. All receptors derive from an adult in good health.

The chain recombines TRBV6-6 with TRBJ1-5; D perhaps matches TRBD1 (5 bases). This CDR3 comprises 16 residues. CDR1 and CDR2 from the germline V gene are MNHNY and SVGAGI (reference sequence). The germline V and J ends were trimmed by 4 bases and 7 bases, with 20 bases remaining between them. CDR3 loop: CASSFFLGGMKQPQHF. The CDR3 DNA is TGTGCCAGCAGTTTCTTTTTGGGGGGAATGAAACAGCCCCAGCATTTT.

The chain recombines TRBV28 with TRBJ2-1; maybe TRBD2 (6 bases). The CDR3 contains 15 residues. Germline CDR1 MDHEN, CDR2 SYDVKM. V dropped 3 bases and J dropped 3 bases, with 12 bases sitting between them. Written as DNA, the CDR3 is TGTGCCAGCAGTTTGGGGATCGGGGGCTACAATGAGCAGTTCTTC. Amino acid sequence: CASSLGIGGYNEQFF. Using reference TRBV28 and TRBJ2-1 for the parts outside the CDR3, the full variable domain is DVKVTQSSRYLVKRTGEKVFLECVQDMDHENMFWYRQDPGLGLRLIYFSYDVKMKEKGDIPEGYSVSREKKERFSLILESASTNQTSMYLCASSLGIGGYNEQFFGPGTRLTVL.

This chain joins TRBV6-5 and TRBJ1-1, with D unresolved. This CDR3 has 14 residues. The V end lost 2 bases, the J end lost 3 bases, and 10 bases lay between the germline ends. Per the germline V gene, CDR1 is MNHEY and CDR2 is SVGAGI. In DNA, the CDR3 is TGTGCCAGCAGTTACCCAGGAATGGACACTGAAGCTTTCTTT. It is translated as CASSYPGMDTEAFF.

The V gene is TRBV27, the J gene TRBJ2-1; TRBD1 matches at 7 bases. Unmatched junction bases numbered 9, after V lost 6 bases and J lost 7 bases. The CDR3 contains 14 residues. CDR1 and CDR2 from the germline V gene are MNHEY and SMNVEV (reference sequence). The CDR3 loop reads CASREGARFNEQFF. In DNA form, the CDR3 reads TGTGCCAGCAGAGAGGGGGCGCGGTTTAATGAGCAGTTCTTC.

The genes are TRBV6-1 and TRBJ1-4; D is unclear. This CDR3 comprises 15 residues. The germline CDR1 and CDR2 sequences are MNHNS and SASEGT. Trimming cost V 7 bases and J 7 bases, with 19 bases left between them. CDR3: CASTTQGGPFEKLFF. The CDR3 bases are TGTGCCAGCACAACCCAAGGCGGACCATTTGAAAAACTGTTTTTT.

The CDR3 is CASRPGQELYGYTF. The CDR3 nucleotides are TGTGCCAGCAGACCTGGACAGGAGCTCTATGGCTACACCTTC. The chain recombines TRBV5-4 with TRBJ1-2; 7 nucleotides line up with TRBD1. Per germline, CDR1 SGHNT and CDR2 YYREEE (reference sequence). The CDR3 is 14 residues long. V was clipped by 5 bases and J by 4 bases; unmatched bases: 8.

The chain recombines TRBV19 with TRBJ2-5; D not resolved. CDR3 length: 12 amino acids. The V end lost 3 bases, the J end lost 7 bases, and 9 bases lay between the germline ends. Per germline, CDR1 LNHDA and CDR2 SQIVND (reference sequence). The DNA for the CDR3 is TGTGCCAGTAGTATTTCCAGTGGGACCCAGTACTTC. The encoded protein is CASSISSGTQYF.

The rearrangement links TRBV7-6 to TRBJ1-6, with unresolved D. Germline V gene lookup returns CDR1 SGHVS and CDR2 FNYEAQ. The length of the CDR3 is 13 residues. V was trimmed by 2 bases and J by 7 bases, leaving 6 bases between them. This CDR3 is CASSLRTNSPLHF. In DNA form, the CDR3 reads TGTGCCAGCAGCTTAAGGACCAATTCACCCCTCCACTTT.

The V gene is TRBV24-1, the J gene TRBJ1-6, with D perhaps matching TRBD1 (5 bases). The ends were cut back, 7 bases at V and 7 bases at J, with 13 bases in the middle. Germline V gene data show CDR1 as KGHDR and CDR2 as SFDVKD. This CDR3 region has 14 residues. CDR3 residues: CATRPDRGNSPLHF. The DNA of the CDR3 is TGTGCCACCAGACCCGACAGAGGCAATTCACCCCTCCACTTT.

The J gene is TRBJ2-1, the V gene TRBV7-9; possibly TRBD1 for D (6 bases). The germline gives CDR1 SEHNR, CDR2 FQNEAQ (reference sequence). V lost 5 bases, J lost 0 bases, and 14 bases lay in between. There are 16 residues in the CDR3. The CDR3 DNA is TGTGCCAGCAGCGGGTGGACAGACAGCTCCTACAATGAGCAGTTCTTC. This translates into CASSGWTDSSYNEQFF. Variable domain in full (rest from reference TRBV7-9 and TRBJ2-1): DTGVSQNPRHKITKRGQNVTFRCDPISEHNRLYWYRQTLGQGPEFLTYFQNEAQLEKSRLLSDRFSAERPKGSFSTLEIQRTEQGDSAMYLCASSGWTDSSYNEQFFGPGTRLTVL.

The chain joins TRBV7-9 to TRBJ1-4, with TRBD1 matching over 12 bases. The CDR3 consists of 16 residues. Germline V gene lookup returns CDR1 SEHNR and CDR2 FQNEAQ (reference sequence). V trimming: 5 bases; J trimming: 2 bases; junction bases outside the gene matches: 3. The DNA of the CDR3 is TGTGCCAGCAGCCGGGGACAGGGGGCGACTAATGAAAAACTGTTTTTT. Its translation: CASSRGQGATNEKLFF. Full variable domain (rest looked up from reference TRBV7-9 and TRBJ1-4): DTGVSQNPRHKITKRGQNVTFRCDPISEHNRLYWYRQTLGQGPEFLTYFQNEAQLEKSRLLSDRFSAERPKGSFSTLEIQRTEQGDSAMYLCASSRGQGATNEKLFFGSGTQLSVL.

The rearrangement links TRBV20-1 to TRBJ2-3; D remains ambiguous. The CDR3 consists of 8 residues. From germline, CDR1 is DFQATT and CDR2 SNEGSKA (reference sequence). Trimming pared 7 bases from V and 5 bases from J, leaving 1 base between. CDR3 bases: TGCAGTGGAGATACGCAGTATTTT. It encodes CSGDTQYF.

This chain uses TRBV4-1 with TRBJ2-7, with a possible D match to TRBD1 (5 bases). From germline, CDR1 is MGHRA and CDR2 YSYEKL. Trimming removed 1 base at V and 4 bases at J, with 8 bases between. This CDR3 comprises 13 residues. CDR3 sequence: CASSQVRGYEQYF. The CDR3 DNA sequence: TGCGCCAGCAGCCAAGTTAGGGGTTACGAGCAGTACTTC.

The chain carries TRBV6-2 or TRBV6-3 and TRBJ1-1; tentatively, D is TRBD1 (5 bases). CDR1 is MNHEY and CDR2 is SVGEGT in the germline V gene. V was trimmed by 2 bases and J by 4 bases, leaving 14 bases between them. The CDR3 loop spans 15 amino acids. The CDR3 coding sequence is TGTGCCAGCAGTTACGCAGGACAACCAGCCACTGAAGCTTTCTTT. This encodes CASSYAGQPATEAFF.

CDR3 amino acids: CASKRASQETQYF. CDR3 nucleotides: TGTGCCAGCAAGAGGGCCTCCCAAGAGACCCAGTACTTC. V usage is TRBV6-5 and J usage is TRBJ2-5; D is possibly TRBD2 (5 bases). Germline CDR1 and CDR2: MNHEY and SVGAGI. Trimming left V 7 bases short and J 1 base short, with 10 bases between. There are 13 residues in the CDR3.

The V gene is TRBV5-4, the J gene TRBJ1-4, with 7 bases fitting TRBD1. In germline, CDR1 is SGHNT, CDR2 YYREEE (reference sequence). This CDR3 is built from 14 residues. The V and J ends lost 4 bases and 8 bases, in that order; junction bases with no gene match: 8. The CDR3 region is CASSQDRVQEKLFF. In DNA form, the CDR3 reads TGTGCCAGCAGCCAAGACAGGGTGCAGGAAAAACTGTTTTTT.

The rearrangement links TRBV12-3 or TRBV12-4 to TRBJ1-2; 7 bases are a match to TRBD1. Trimming took 5 bases from V and 3 from J; bases not matched to a gene: 3. The CDR3 is made up of 13 amino acids. This CDR3 is CASSPDRDYGYTF. For the CDR3, the DNA is TGTGCCAGCAGTCCAGACAGGGACTATGGCTACACCTTC.

This chain uses TRBV4-2 with TRBJ2-3; D is uncertain. CDR1 is LGHNA and CDR2 is YNFKEQ in the germline V gene. The CDR3 is 15 residues long. V gave up 0 bases and J gave up 4 bases, with 11 bases separating them. CDR3 nucleotide sequence: TGTGCCAGCAGCCAAGATGGGATACCCTCAGATACGCAGTATTTT. It translates to CASSQDGIPSDTQYF.

The rearrangement links TRBV13 to TRBJ1-4; TRBD1 agrees at 11 bases. Germline V gives CDR1 PRHDT, CDR2 FYEKMQ (reference sequence). J lost 1 base, V lost 5 bases, and 6 bases had no gene match. This CDR3 is built from 17 residues. Here the CDR3 DNA reads TGTGCCAGCAGCCCCCGGGACAGGGGGGGAACTAATGAAAAACTGTTTTTT. The encoded protein is CASSPRDRGGTNEKLFF.

The chain has TRBV5-5 and TRBJ2-3; 7 positions match TRBD1. The junction had 7 bases not matched to a gene; V was cut back by 0 bases and J by 3 bases. The CDR3 consists of 16 residues. Germline-derived CDR1 and CDR2 are SGHKS and YYEKEE (reference sequence). CDR3: CASSLEGGRLTDTQYF. The DNA for the CDR3 is TGTGCCAGCAGCTTGGAAGGGGGCCGGCTGACAGATACGCAGTATTTT.

The chain is built from TRBV5-6 and TRBJ1-3; tentative D call: TRBD1 (6 bases). The CDR3 length is 14 residues. Trimming removed 1 base at V and 4 bases at J, with 9 bases between. The V gene's germline CDR1 is SGHDT and CDR2 YYEEEE. CDR3 in DNA: TGTGCCAGCAGCTTGAACACAGGGGGAAACACCATATATTTT. Its translation: CASSLNTGGNTIYF.

In its sample, this clone was seen once. The rearrangement links TRBV28 to TRBJ1-6; D is ambiguous. Trimming cost V 6 bases and J 9 bases, with 18 bases left between them. This CDR3 is 15 amino acids long. Germline V CDR1 and CDR2: MDHEN, SYDVKM. The CDR3 DNA sequence: TGTGCCAGCAGATTAGGTTGGGCGGGAAGTTCACCCCTCCACTTT. As protein: CASRLGWAGSSPLHF.

The chain combines TRBV5-5 with TRBJ1-4, with no clear D. V dropped 2 bases and J dropped 3 bases, with 8 bases sitting between them. This CDR3 contains 14 residues. Germline CDR1 SGHKS, CDR2 YYEKEE (reference sequence). CDR3 sequence (DNA): TGTGCCAGCAGCTTAGGAGGTGCTAATGAAAAACTGTTTTTT. Protein product: CASSLGGANEKLFF.

The CDR3 bases are TGTGCCAGCAGTTACTTCGGACACCTACCGGAGCTGTTTTTT. Protein product: CASSYFGHLPELFF. This chain connects TRBV6-5 to TRBJ2-2; the D gene is possibly TRBD1 (5 bases). CDR1 is MNHEY and CDR2 is SVGAGI in the germline V gene. V lost 1 base and J 10 bases, leaving 13 bases between the germline ends. The CDR3 length is 14 residues.

In this sample, this clone turned up once. The chain carries TRBV18 and TRBJ1-2; 9 bases fit TRBD1. Germline V gene lookup returns CDR1 KGHSH and CDR2 LQKENI. With 3 bases clipped from V and 10 bases from J, the junction kept 6 bases outside the gene matches. This CDR3 contains 13 residues. This CDR3 reads CASSPRTGDHYTF. In nucleotides, the CDR3 is TGTGCCAGCTCACCGAGGACAGGGGATCACTACACCTTC.

The chain joins TRBV6-1 to TRBJ1-6; D may be TRBD1 (6 bases). Trimming removed 8 bases at V and 6 bases at J, with 17 bases between. CDR1 is MNHNS, CDR2 SASEGT, per germline. The CDR3 has 15 amino acids. The CDR3 reads CASGQRGVGNSPLHF. CDR3 nucleotides: TGTGCCAGCGGTCAAAGGGGGGTTGGTAATTCACCCCTCCACTTT.

V usage is TRBV10-1 and J usage is TRBJ1-6; D remains ambiguous. Germline CDR1 is WNHNN and CDR2 is SYGVQD (reference sequence). The CDR3 has 13 amino acids. The V end was cut by 4 bases, the J end by 7 bases, with 8 bases between. Written as DNA, the CDR3 is TGCGCCAGCAGTGGTCACACAAATTCACCCCTCCACTTT. Translating gives CASSGHTNSPLHF.

This rearrangement joins TRBV29-1 to TRBJ2-3, with a weak D call TRBD2 (6 bases). The CDR3 sequence is 12 residues long. CDR1 is SQVTM, CDR2 ANQGSEA, per germline. Trimming took 4 bases from V and 6 from J, leaving 11 bases between them. The CDR3 loop is CSVAREVDTQYF. The DNA for the CDR3 is TGCAGCGTTGCCAGGGAGGTGGATACGCAGTATTTT.

The CDR3 sequence: CASSLGDKSNYGYTF. In DNA form, the CDR3 reads TGTGCCAGCAGCTTAGGGGACAAATCTAACTATGGCTACACCTTC. V gene TRBV11-2 combines with J gene TRBJ1-2; possibly TRBD1 for D (6 bases). The CDR3 sequence is 15 residues long. The V end was cut by 1 base, the J end by 0 bases, with 9 bases between. Germline V gene lookup returns CDR1 SGHAT and CDR2 FQNNGV.

DNA of the CDR3: TGTGCCAGAAGCTCACGGGACAAAGATGAGCAGTTCTTC. It translates to CARSSRDKDEQFF. The V gene is TRBV5-3, the J gene TRBJ2-1; D may be TRBD1 (6 bases). TRBV5-3 is an ORF, with its function uncertain. The V gene lost 3 bases and the J gene lost 8 bases, with 12 bases spanning the gap. CDR3 size: 13 residues.

V usage is TRBV12-3 or TRBV12-4 and J usage is TRBJ2-7; D tentatively fits TRBD1 or TRBD2 (5 bases each). The V end lost 5 bases, the J end lost 5 bases, and 13 bases lay between the germline ends. CDR3 length: 13 amino acids. CDR3 coding DNA: TGTGCCAGCAGTCCGGGGACGCTAGACGAGCAGTACTTC. It is translated as CASSPGTLDEQYF.

The rearrangement links TRBV18 to TRBJ1-2, with TRBD1 identical over 8 bases. The CDR3 is made up of 13 amino acids. CDR1 and CDR2 from the germline V gene are KGHSH and LQKENI. V was clipped by 3 bases and J by 8 bases; unmatched bases: 5. The CDR3 region is CASSPDTGGGYTF. CDR3 sequence (DNA): TGTGCCAGCTCACCGGATACAGGGGGAGGCTACACCTTC.